Each of the 24 T cell receptor beta chains below was sequenced from the same sample in a study of regulatory T cells in long-lasting Graves disease. Libraries of TCR beta came from iRepertoire HTBI primers plus Arm-PCR of CDR3 regions. TCRdb re-called the multiplex PCR reads through MiXCR, storing one row per CDR3 protein. The sample comprises approximately 310,000 distinct CDR3 sequences, about 20% of which are singletons, and 35% to 45% rests with the top ten. Time point reported: newly diagnosed GD, antithyroid drugs for less than 3 months. There was RNA extracted from PBMCs, and the TCR library was made from it. This specimen was peripheral blood mononuclear cells (PBMCs), taken at new diagnosis, from a patient treated with antithyroid drugs. The receptors originated from a female donor with Graves disease.

The sample holds many counts of this clonotype. The chain combines TRBV28 with TRBJ1-2; D may be TRBD1 (5 bases). The CDR3 is made up of 14 amino acids. Germline values: CDR1 MDHEN, CDR2 SYDVKM. The V gene lost 11 bases and the J gene lost 6 bases, with 22 bases spanning the gap. CDR3 DNA: TGTGCCTCACACCCCCACGGGACCCAACATGGCTACACCTTC. This codes for CASHPHGTQHGYTF.

Details on this clonotype: A read error is the likely source, as a far larger clone sits one nucleotide away. The genes are TRBV6-2 or TRBV6-3 and TRBJ1-1, with 8 nucleotides matching TRBD1. Germline V gives CDR1 MNHEY, CDR2 SVGEGT. The CDR3 spans 12 residues. This CDR3 reads CDSSSGTGEAFF. The CDR3 bases are TGTGACAGCAGTTCAGGGACAGGTGAAGCTTTCTTT.

This clonotype was counted at least ten times. The chain carries TRBV19 and TRBJ1-2; D remains ambiguous. Between the trimmed V and J ends, which lost 3 bases and 10 bases, there was a span of 12 bases. Germline V gene lookup returns CDR1 LNHDA and CDR2 SQIVND (reference sequence). CDR3 length equals 12 residues. This chain's CDR3 is CASSIQDGHYTF. CDR3 nucleotide sequence: TGTGCCAGTAGTATTCAGGACGGTCACTACACCTTC.

This clonotype has a count of ten or more. CDR3 residues: CAISESEGGAFTDTQYF. The CDR3 region has the DNA TGTGCCATCAGTGAGTCGGAAGGGGGAGCGTTCACAGATACGCAGTATTTT. V is TRBV10-3 and J is TRBJ2-3, with D tentatively TRBD1 (6 bases). There are 17 residues in the CDR3. V was cut by 0 bases and J by 2 bases, with 15 bases left in between. Germline V lookup: CDR1 ENHRY, CDR2 SYGVKD.

There are a few counts of this clonotype. V usage is TRBV13 and J usage is TRBJ2-3, with D possibly TRBD2 on 7 matching bases. V was cut by 0 bases and J by 7 bases, with 23 bases left in between. CDR1 is PRHDT and CDR2 is FYEKMQ in the germline V gene (reference sequence). The CDR3 covers 18 residues. DNA for the CDR3: TGTGCCAGCAGCTTAGGTTCGGGTGCGGGAGAGGGGGTACATACGCAGTATTTT. As protein: CASSLGSGAGEGVHTQYF.

This clonotype turned up a few times. V is TRBV7-3 and J is TRBJ1-1, with TRBD1 identical over 9 bases. The CDR3 consists of 17 residues. Germline V gene sequence: CDR1 SGHTA, CDR2 FQGTGA. The J segment lost 1 base and the V segment lost 6 bases, leaving 12 bases of the junction unmatched. DNA of the CDR3: TGTGCCAGCAGAAAAAGATCGACAGGGGGGAAGAACACTGAAGCTTTCTTT. Residues: CASRKRSTGGKNTEAFF.

The rearrangement uses TRBV20-1 and TRBJ1-5, with D hard to call. The CDR3 is 13 residues long. The germline V gene encodes CDR1 DFQATT and CDR2 SNEGSKA (reference sequence). V dropped 0 bases and J dropped 6 bases, with 9 bases sitting between them. Here the CDR3 reads CSAREGLSQPQHF. DNA for the CDR3: TGCAGTGCTAGAGAGGGGTTAAGTCAGCCCCAGCATTTT.

This clonotype was observed a few times. Being one base from a much bigger clone, this may be a read error. The CDR3 loop reads CASSSHVYSEQFF. In DNA form, the CDR3 reads TGTGCCAGCAGCTCACACGTCTACAGTGAGCAGTTCTTC. The rearrangement uses TRBV5-5 and TRBJ2-1; no clear D gene. CDR1 and CDR2 from the germline V gene are SGHKS and YYEKEE (reference sequence). This CDR3 contains 13 residues.

This clonotype was observed a handful of times. A junction end diverges from the germline sequence, so it may reflect a read error. The V gene is TRBV11-1, the J gene TRBJ2-7; D possibly matches TRBD1 or TRBD2 (6 bases each). Germline assignment: CDR1 SGHAT and CDR2 FQDESV (reference sequence). This CDR3 contains 18 residues. In DNA, the CDR3 is TGCGCCAGCAGCCACAGTTGGGCGGGGACAAGAGTCGGCTACGAGCAGTACTTC. Translating gives CASSHSWAGTRVGYEQYF.

This clonotype came up many times. The chain employs TRBV30 and TRBJ1-1; maybe TRBD1 (5 bases). The CDR3 length is 16 residues. V lost 4 bases, J lost 1 base, and 19 bases lay in between. Looked up from germline, CDR1 is GTSNPN and CDR2 is SVGIG (reference sequence). CDR3 sequence reads: CAWTRPAGRGNTEAFF. Written as DNA, the CDR3 is TGTGCCTGGACCCGCCCAGCGGGGCGCGGGAACACTGAAGCTTTCTTT.

This clonotype was counted many times. CDR3 residues: CASSQTGTSGEQYF. In nucleotides, the CDR3 is TGTGCCAGCTCACAAACCGGGACATCGGGGGAGCAGTACTTC. This chain connects TRBV18 to TRBJ2-7; D is possibly TRBD1 (6 bases). V was shortened by 4 bases and J by 7 bases, with 17 bases between the two germline ends. The CDR3 consists of 14 residues. Germline assignment: CDR1 KGHSH and CDR2 LQKENI.

This clonotype came up many times. The V gene is TRBV27, the J gene TRBJ1-2; TRBD1 is a possible D gene (5 bases). This CDR3 has 14 amino acids. Germline loops: CDR1 MNHEY, CDR2 SMNVEV (reference sequence). This CDR3 is CASQGRGWSDGYTF. The CDR3, as DNA: TGTGCAAGCCAGGGTAGGGGATGGTCCGATGGCTACACCTTC.

This clonotype has more than one count but fewer than ten. This chain joins TRBV20-1 and TRBJ2-3, with TRBD2 identical over 12 bases. Gene TRBJ2-7 matches the end of the DNA better, so the J call may be wrong. Germline V gene lookup returns CDR1 DFQATT and CDR2 SNEGSKA (reference sequence). The CDR3 is made up of 16 amino acids. The CDR3 is CSARDRTSGISYEQYF. The CDR3 DNA reads as TGCAGTGCTAGAGACCGGACTAGCGGGATCTCCTACGAGCAGTACTTC.

This clonotype was detected many times. The gene calls are TRBV7-9 and TRBJ2-2; D remains ambiguous. Per the germline V gene, CDR1 is SEHNR and CDR2 is FQNEAQ (reference sequence). The CDR3 runs to 15 residues. Trimming took 1 base from V and 6 from J, leaving 12 bases between them. The CDR3 coding sequence is TGTGCCAGCAGCTTAGATCGTACCTGGGCCGGGGAGCTGTTTTTT. This sequence encodes CASSLDRTWAGELFF.

This clonotype appeared a few times. The V gene is TRBV19, the J gene TRBJ2-5; D is unclear. The germline gives CDR1 LNHDA, CDR2 SQIVND (reference sequence). The CDR3 has 14 amino acids. V lost 4 bases to trimming and J lost 5 bases, with 14 bases between them. CDR3 sequence reads: CASSTIGRAETQYF. The CDR3 nucleotides read TGTGCCAGTAGTACAATAGGCCGAGCGGAGACCCAGTACTTC.

This clonotype was detected ten times or more. The DNA of the CDR3 is TGTGCCAGCGGCGACAGCATTGCGTATGGGGGCTACACCTTC. Its translation is CASGDSIAYGGYTF. This sequence joins TRBV2 and TRBJ1-2, with D perhaps matching TRBD1 (5 bases). CDR1 and CDR2 (germline): SNHLY, FYNNEI. Trimming left V 8 bases short and J 8 bases short, with 21 bases between. The CDR3 runs 14 residues.

On this clonotype: A much larger clone differs from this one at a single base, so this may be a read error. The chain has TRBV6-1 and TRBJ2-4; 10 nucleotides align to TRBD2. This CDR3 has 15 amino acids. V trimming: 4 bases; J trimming: 0 bases; junction bases outside the gene matches: 0. Germline V gene sequence: CDR1 MNHNS, CDR2 SASEGT. This chain's CDR3 is CASSASGGAKNIQYF. In DNA, the CDR3 is TGTGCCAGCAGTGCTAGCGGGGGAGCCAAAAACATTCAGTACTTC.

This clonotype was observed a handful of times. The chain couples TRBV11-2 to TRBJ2-2, with TRBD2 identical over 10 bases. This CDR3 spans 18 amino acids. Trimming took 2 bases from V and 6 from J; bases not matched to a gene: 12. The germline V gene encodes CDR1 SGHAT and CDR2 FQNNGV. The CDR3 region is CASSLKPAGGSPAGELFF. Here the CDR3 DNA reads TGTGCCAGCAGCTTAAAACCAGCGGGAGGGTCCCCCGCCGGGGAGCTGTTTTTT.

This clonotype appeared many times. This sequence joins TRBV14 and TRBJ2-7; D remains ambiguous. CDR1 is SGHDN, CDR2 FVKESK, per germline. V gave up 5 bases and J gave up 5 bases, with 10 bases separating them. The CDR3 is 12 residues long. The CDR3 reads CASSVRTHEQYF. For the CDR3, the DNA is TGTGCCAGCAGCGTCCGAACCCACGAGCAGTACTTC.

This chain connects TRBV12-3 or TRBV12-4 to TRBJ1-1; D remains unclear. This CDR3 has 15 residues. Trimming left V 5 bases short and J 7 bases short, with 20 bases between. The CDR3: CASSSLGMGQVEAFF. CDR3 nucleotide sequence: TGTGCCAGCAGTAGTCTGGGTATGGGCCAAGTTGAAGCTTTCTTT.

This chain links TRBV3-1 with TRBJ2-5, with unresolved D. The ends were cut back, 0 bases at V and 7 bases at J, with 15 bases in the middle. The germline V gene encodes CDR1 LGHDT and CDR2 YNNKEL (reference sequence). The CDR3 is made up of 15 amino acids. CDR3 DNA sequence: TGTGCCAGCAGCCAAGAACGTTGGAAGAAGGGGACCCAGTACTTC. Translation gives CASSQERWKKGTQYF.

V usage is TRBV29-1 and J usage is TRBJ1-1; D gene unclear. The CDR3 is made up of 12 amino acids. V lost 5 bases and J 1 base, leaving 8 bases between the germline ends. Germline CDR1 SQVTM, CDR2 ANQGSEA. The CDR3 is CSVWQANTEAFF. The CDR3 coding sequence is TGCAGCGTTTGGCAGGCGAACACTGAAGCTTTCTTT.

The chain employs TRBV12-3 or TRBV12-4 and TRBJ2-5, with 8 bases aligning to TRBD2. The CDR3 extends over 15 amino acids. After removal of 5 bases from V and 5 bases from J, the junction contained 10 bases not matched to a gene. The CDR3 DNA is TGTGCCAGCAGTCCTGGGCGGGGGGCAGTGGAGACCCAGTACTTC. It encodes CASSPGRGAVETQYF.

The table lists this clonotype with many counts. This sequence joins TRBV7-9 and TRBJ1-5, with a tentative D call TRBD1 (5 bases). The CDR3 spans 16 residues. In germline, CDR1 is SEHNR, CDR2 FQNEAQ (reference sequence). The V and J ends lost 1 base and 2 bases respectively, with 12 bases between them. CDR3 sequence reads: CASSLGGGGGNQPQHF. CDR3 DNA sequence: TGTGCCAGCAGCTTAGGGGGGGGGGGAGGCAATCAGCCCCAGCATTTT.